This T cell receptor (beta chain) came from a study of identical twins. Germline trimming cut 5 bases from V and 8 bases from J; bases unmatched to any gene: 2. Germline V gene sequence: CDR1 SEHNR, CDR2 FQNEAQ (reference sequence). This CDR3 contains 12 residues. There are many counts of this clonotype. Its antigen is undetermined. Regarding the study as a whole: For monozygotic twins, models underestimated out-of-frame TCR alpha sharing.

TCRdb redid the calling of the 5' RACE reads with MiXCR, one entry per CDR3 protein. This sample has about 920,000 distinct CDR3 sequences, with 9% to 15% found just once. The sample was also linked to a second study, of yellow fever vaccine responses in identical twins.

Sequencing was performed on PBMCs. This chain connects TRBV7-9 to TRBJ2-1, with 8 bases that match TRBD2. This TCR came from a young woman in good health. In nucleotides, the CDR3 is TGTGCCAGCAGCAGAGCGGGAGATGAGCAGTTCTTC. Translating gives CASSRAGDEQFF. The whole variable domain, remainder taken from reference TRBV7-9 and TRBJ2-1, is DTGVSQNPRHKITKRGQNVTFRCDPISEHNRLYWYRQTLGQGPEFLTYFQNEAQLEKSRLLSDRFSAERPKGSFSTLEIQRTEQGDSAMYLCASSRAGDEQFFGPGTRLTVL.